Listed here are 14 T cell receptor beta chains from one sample, sequenced in a study of blood T cell repertoires in COVID-19. TCRdb's copy holds only in-frame clones and misses some; the assay was immunoSEQ multiplex PCR. The sample includes about 20,000 clones, 91% seen only once; the top ten take about 7.4%. The specimen was peripheral blood. The receptors come from a man aged 65 to 79 with active COVID-19.

This sequence joins TRBV5-4 and TRBJ2-5; TRBD1 agrees at 9 bases. V lost 6 bases, J lost 5 bases, and 11 bases stayed unmatched. CDR1 SGHNT and CDR2 YYREEE come from the germline V gene (reference sequence). The CDR3 spans 15 residues. The CDR3, as DNA: TGTGCCAGCACCATCGGAGGACAGGGGCCGGAGACCCAGTACTTC. Translated: CASTIGGQGPETQYF.

The chain is built from TRBV18 and TRBJ2-2, with 9 bases matching TRBD1. CDR3 size: 16 residues. V was pared by 2 bases and J by 6 bases, with 7 bases of the junction left unmatched. The germline gives CDR1 KGHSH, CDR2 LQKENI. The DNA for the CDR3 is TGTGCCAGCTCACCAGGGACAGGGAAGGTTTCCGGGGAGCTGTTTTTT. Amino acid sequence: CASSPGTGKVSGELFF.

This chain joins TRBV29-1 and TRBJ1-1; D is undetermined. The CDR3 totals 13 residues. Trimming took 2 bases from V and 0 from J, leaving 7 bases between them. Germline V CDR1 and CDR2: SQVTM, ANQGSEA. In nucleotides, the CDR3 is TGCAGCGTTGAACGAGGTTTGAACACTGAAGCTTTCTTT. It yields the protein CSVERGLNTEAFF.

V usage is TRBV18 and J usage is TRBJ1-4; D gene unclear. This CDR3 has 12 amino acids. Germline V gene data show CDR1 as KGHSH and CDR2 as LQKENI. Trimming cost V 0 bases and J 7 bases, with 3 bases left between them. CDR3 protein: CASSPPGEKLFF. The CDR3, as DNA: TGTGCCAGCTCACCACCCGGTGAAAAACTGTTTTTT.

The J gene is TRBJ2-3, the V gene TRBV28, with 7 bases lining up with TRBD1. Per germline, CDR1 MDHEN and CDR2 SYDVKM. The CDR3 loop spans 14 amino acids. The trim removed 8 bases at V and 2 bases at J, leaving 7 bases unmatched. The chain's CDR3 is CASGNRGLTDTQYF. DNA for the CDR3: TGTGCCAGCGGGAACAGGGGCCTCACAGATACGCAGTATTTT.

This rearrangement joins TRBV5-1 to TRBJ2-3, with TRBD2 matching 8 bases. The J segment lost 3 bases and the V segment lost 0 bases, leaving 9 bases of the junction unmatched. Germline-derived CDR1 and CDR2 are SGHRS and YFSETQ. The CDR3 loop spans 17 amino acids. CDR3 nucleotide sequence: TGCGCCAGCAGCTTGGACCCCCGCGCGGGGGGTACAGATACGCAGTATTTT. Amino acid sequence: CASSLDPRAGGTDTQYF. Supplemented by reference TRBV5-1 and TRBJ2-3, the full variable domain reads KAGVTQTPRYLIKTRGQQVTLSCSPISGHRSVSWYQQTPGQGLQFLFEYFSETQRNKGNFPGRFSGRQFSNSRSEMNVSTLELGDSALYLCASSLDPRAGGTDTQYFGPGTRLTVL.

This clone was seen a few times. The V call is TRBV5-6, the J call TRBJ1-4; D is uncertain. The CDR3 is 14 amino acids. V was pared by 4 bases and J by 7 bases, with 14 bases between. The V gene's germline CDR1 is SGHDT and CDR2 YYEEEE. CDR3 bases: TGTGCCAGCAGCGCGGAAGCGGGTGGTGAAAAACTGTTTTTT. It is translated as CASSAEAGGEKLFF.

The chain couples TRBV6-2 or TRBV6-3 to TRBJ2-1; a weak D match, TRBD1 (6 bases). V lost 5 bases to trimming and J lost 0 bases, with 11 bases between them. Germline V gene data show CDR1 as MNHEY and CDR2 as SVGEGT. The CDR3 runs 15 residues. CDR3 residues: CASSPIGGSYNEQFF. For the CDR3, the DNA is TGTGCCAGCAGTCCAATAGGGGGCTCCTACAATGAGCAGTTCTTC.

The chain employs TRBV5-6 and TRBJ1-2; tentative D call: TRBD1 (6 bases). CDR1 and CDR2 from the germline V gene are SGHDT and YYEEEE. With 3 bases removed from V and 5 bases from J, the gap between germline ends came to 8 bases. CDR3 length equals 12 residues. The CDR3 sequence: CASSSGDYGYTF. For the CDR3, the DNA is TGTGCCAGCAGCTCAGGGGATTATGGCTACACCTTC.

This clone was detected only a few times. The rearrangement links TRBV11-3 to TRBJ1-1; D gene unclear. Between the trimmed V and J ends, which lost 2 bases and 4 bases, there was a span of 11 bases. This CDR3 contains 14 residues. Per the germline V gene, CDR1 is SGHNT and CDR2 is YENEEA. The CDR3 region has the DNA TGTGCCAGCAGCTTAAAGTCAGGCAGCACTGAAGCTTTCTTT. This translates into CASSLKSGSTEAFF.

The chain combines TRBV20-1 with TRBJ1-5; TRBD1 matches 11 bases. The junction had 10 bases not matched to a gene; V was cut back by 3 bases and J by 3 bases. This CDR3 has 17 amino acids. Looked up from germline, CDR1 is DFQATT and CDR2 is SNEGSKA (reference sequence). CDR3 nucleotides: TGCAGTGCTAGTTCAGGGACAGGGGGTATGATCAATCAGCCCCAGCATTTT. Translating it yields CSASSGTGGMINQPQHF.

The chain has TRBV12-3 or TRBV12-4 and TRBJ1-1; D unclear. V was pared by 7 bases and J by 0 bases, with 9 bases between. CDR3 length: 13 amino acids. CDR3 protein: CASTSRMNTEAFF. In DNA, the CDR3 is TGTGCCAGCACCTCCAGGATGAACACTGAAGCTTTCTTT.

J is TRBJ1-2 and V is TRBV4-1, with TRBD1 identical over 7 bases. V shed 0 bases, J shed 7 bases, and the junction held 11 bases outside the gene matches. Per the germline V gene, CDR1 is MGHRA and CDR2 is YSYEKL. The CDR3 loop spans 16 amino acids. CDR3 protein: CASSQEETGPRGGYTF. The CDR3 nucleotides are TGCGCCAGCAGCCAAGAGGAGACAGGGCCGAGGGGTGGCTACACCTTC.

The chain recombines TRBV2 with TRBJ2-1, with TRBD2 matching over 14 bases. This CDR3 contains 13 residues. Germline CDR1 and CDR2: SNHLY and FYNNEI. V was pared by 10 bases and J by 6 bases, with 2 bases of the junction left unmatched. CDR3 region: CATGLAGGNEQFF. CDR3 bases: TGTGCCACCGGACTAGCGGGAGGCAATGAGCAGTTCTTC. The whole variable domain, remainder taken from reference TRBV2 and TRBJ2-1, is EPEVTQTPSHQVTQMGQEVILRCVPISNHLYFYWYRQILGQKVEFLVSFYNNEISEKSEIFDDQFSVERPDGSNFTLKIRSTKLEDSAMYFCATGLAGGNEQFFGPGTRLTVL.